Sequencing of this TCR beta chain was carried out in a study of cytomegalovirus exposure and HLA in healthy donors. The PCR employed 60 Vbeta primers together with 13 Jbeta primers. Assay: immunoSEQ multiplex PCR; the TCRdb copy retains only in-frame clones and omits some. Of more than 85,000 clones listed, about 83% are singletons. V shed 6 bases and J 2 bases; nucleotides not matched to a gene: 5. This CDR3 has 15 amino acids. Germline V lookup: CDR1 MNHNY, CDR2 SVGAGI (reference sequence). Regarding the study as a whole: TCR beta sequences reportedly predicted the HLA-A and HLA-B alleles of most subjects accurately. With DRB1 most and HLA-C fewest, TCR association rates differed between HLA loci in a later analysis.

Concerning this clone itself: Its antigen is unknown.

This clonotype originated in a man aged 18 to 29 in good health and CMV-seronegative. The gene calls are TRBV6-6 and TRBJ2-7; 12 bases fit TRBD1. Sequencing was carried out using PBMCs. The CDR3 reads CASRTGTGGAYEQYF. CDR3 nucleotides: TGTGCCAGCAGAACCGGGACAGGGGGCGCCTACGAGCAGTACTTC.